This T cell receptor beta chain was sequenced during a study of cytomegalovirus exposure and HLA in healthy donors. PCR amplification relied on 60 Vbeta primers (plus 13 Jbeta primers). Sequenced by immunoSEQ multiplex PCR; TCRdb stores in-frame clones only, minus some. The table includes around 140,000 clones, about four fifths detected once. Points from the study as a whole: Many donors shared some public TCRs, even though most TCR sequences were rare. Sequencing had likely introduced a cluster of highly shared sequence variants as an artifact. The study recorded 160 or so TCR beta chains that were cytomegalovirus-associated.

Trimming stripped 1 base from V and 5 bases from J, with 8 bases between. CDR1 and CDR2 (germline): SNHLY, FYNNEI. CDR3 length equals 13 residues. A note on this clone: Its antigen is unknown.

What was sequenced was PBMCs. The receptor comes from a woman aged 18-29 years in good health and CMV-seropositive. This chain joins TRBV2 and TRBJ2-5, with D perhaps matching TRBD1 (6 bases). The CDR3 is CASSEVGGETQYF. CDR3 sequence (DNA): TGTGCCAGCAGTGAAGTTGGGGGCGAGACCCAGTACTTC.